The clone carrying this T cell receptor beta chain has a count of ten or more. J lost 2 bases, V lost 6 bases, and 8 bases had no gene match. CDR1 and CDR2 from the germline V gene are SGHTA and FQGNSA. This CDR3 is 15 amino acids long. The source of the sample is a study of T cell repertoires in cytomegalovirus infection. TCRdb re-derived calls from the reads in MiXCR, one entry per CDR3 protein. This sample carries about 150,000 distinct CDR3 sequences, about a quarter of them seen once, and the ten largest clones take 10% to 11%. V gene TRBV7-2 combines with J gene TRBJ1-1; 8 bases are a match to TRBD1. This clonotype originated in a human donor in good health (CMV status not recorded). Some clones in this sample may be carry-over from other donors' samples. The source material was PBMCs. The CDR3 coding sequence is TGTGCCAGCAGTGCTGACAGGGGTTTAAACACTGAAGCTTTCTTT. This codes for CASSADRGLNTEAFF. The full variable domain, completed using reference TRBV7-2 and TRBJ1-1, is GAGVSQSPSNKVTEKGKDVELRCDPISGHTALYWYRQSLGQGLEFLIYFQGNSAPDKSGLPSDRFSAERTGGSVSTLTIQRTQQEDSAVYLCASSADRGLNTEAFFGQGTRLTVV.